The rows below give T cell receptor beta chains drawn from one sample of a study of T cells in Graves' hyperthyroidism and ophthalmopathy. TCRdb reprocessed the multiplex PCR reads with MiXCR, giving one entry per CDR3 protein. The sample has about 610,000 distinct CDR3 sequences, about 45% seen once; the top ten hold around 7.7%. Source material: peripheral blood or thyroid tissue (not recorded which). Receptors were obtained from a woman between 18 and 29 years old with Graves' hyperthyroidism. The CDR3 runs from the conserved cysteine through the conserved F or W. The D gene is left open where the match is weak.

cdr3_aa | d_call | v_call
CASSQGNLQRGDTQYF | . | TRBV4-3
CSVRFWETGGTGELFF | TRBD1 | TRBV29-1
CASSISKAADTEAFF | . | TRBV19
CASSIFLGQPTYEQYF | . | TRBV19
CASTFEGRYTF | . | TRBV6-1
CASSLSPLFSGRGHYTEQYF | TRBD2 | TRBV7-2
CASSSPNQPQHF | . | TRBV5-6
CSASSEGQGLGYTF | TRBD1 | TRBV20-1
CASSFLLAGGWETQYF | TRBD2 | TRBV5-1
CASSPRKAEETQYF | . | TRBV18
CASSELAGVETQYF | TRBD2 | TRBV6-1
CSVVTGDYGYTF | TRBD1 | TRBV29-1
CASSSGGDSSGNTIYF | TRBD1 | TRBV7-9
CASSFRQGGVDTEAFF | TRBD1 | TRBV9
CASSTGQGGNSPLHF | . | TRBV27
CASSQLTGANYGYTF | . | TRBV4-1
CAASRVTSGANVLTF | . | TRBV15
CASSLSAGSTEAFF | . | TRBV7-9
CASSRTTSGYEQYF | TRBD2 | TRBV7-6
CASSKGRYEKLFF | . | TRBV6-5
CSARGSSSGNTIYF | . | TRBV20-1
CASSRDGSSYEQYF | . | TRBV7-6
CATSDLIGTDYGYTF | TRBD1 | TRBV24-1
CASSYLADNEQFF | TRBD2 | TRBV11-1
CASSLEGNTGELFF | . | TRBV7-3
CASSQAQDLGGQYF | . | TRBV7-8
CASTGRGYEQYF | . | TRBV27
CASSLRQGYTEAFF | TRBD1 | TRBV2
CATLRGVYGYTF | . | TRBV6-1
CASSLEMSNTEAFF | . | TRBV5-1
CSAHRANEQFF | . | TRBV20-1
CSQEEGASFSGANVLTF | . | TRBV29-1
CASSSGGSDQPQHF | . | TRBV5-6
CASSNSGRARETQYF | TRBD2 | TRBV6-5
CASSRGTGELYGYTF | TRBD1 | TRBV13
CAVRGGYGNQPQHF | . | TRBV9
CAILKTGNQPQHF | . | TRBV7-9
CATKDVETQCF | . | TRBV10-3
CASSPRGQTTDTQYF | . | TRBV14
CASSLPWDRGCPPQHF | TRBD1 | TRBV5-8